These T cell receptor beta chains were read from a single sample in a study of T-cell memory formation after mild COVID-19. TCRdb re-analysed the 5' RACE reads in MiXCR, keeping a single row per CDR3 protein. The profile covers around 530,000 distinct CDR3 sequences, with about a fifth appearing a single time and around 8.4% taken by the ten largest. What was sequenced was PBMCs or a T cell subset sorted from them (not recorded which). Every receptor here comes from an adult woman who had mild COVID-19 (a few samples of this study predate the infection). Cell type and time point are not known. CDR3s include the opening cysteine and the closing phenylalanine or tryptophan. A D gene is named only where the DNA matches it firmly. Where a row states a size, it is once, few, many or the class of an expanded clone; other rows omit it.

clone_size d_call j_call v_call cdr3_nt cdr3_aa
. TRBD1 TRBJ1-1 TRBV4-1 TGCGCCAGCAGCTCCCGACAGGGCCCTGAAGCTTTCTTT CASSSRQGPEAFF
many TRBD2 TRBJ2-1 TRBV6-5 TGTGCCAGCAGTTACTCGACTAGCGGGATCCAAGAGCAGTTCTTC CASSYSTSGIQEQFF
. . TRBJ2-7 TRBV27 TGTGCCAGCAGTTTATATGGCAGGGATCCCCTTTACGAGCAGTACTTC CASSLYGRDPLYEQYF
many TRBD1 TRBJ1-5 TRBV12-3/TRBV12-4 TGTGCCAGCAGTCCACTAACAGGGGTCGGGCAGCCCCAGCATTTT CASSPLTGVGQPQHF
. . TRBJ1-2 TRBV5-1 TGCGCCAGCGCCACAGCTTCACTCTATGGCTACACCTTC CASATASLYGYTF
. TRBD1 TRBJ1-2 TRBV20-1 TGCAGTGCTAGCGGACAGGGGAATAACTATGGCTACACCTTC CSASGQGNNYGYTF
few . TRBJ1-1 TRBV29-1 TGCAGCGGGGGGCTCGTTGGAAGCGGAAGGACTGAAGCTTTCTTT CSGGLVGSGRTEAFF
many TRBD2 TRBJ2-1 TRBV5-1 TGCGCCAGCAGCTTGTTGCTAACTAGCGGGAGTGGCAATGAGCAGTTCTTC CASSLLLTSGSGNEQFF
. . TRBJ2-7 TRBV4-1 TGCGCCAGCAGCCAGATGACAGGTTATAGCTCCTACGAGCAGTACTTC CASSQMTGYSSYEQYF
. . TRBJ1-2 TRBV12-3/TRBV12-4 TGTGCCAGCAGTTCTCGGGATCTTCATCAAAATGGCTACACCTTC CASSSRDLHQNGYTF
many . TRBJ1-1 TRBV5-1 TGCGCCAGCAGCTGGGGAATCCGACAGGCGGAGGAAGCTTTCTTT CASSWGIRQAEEAFF
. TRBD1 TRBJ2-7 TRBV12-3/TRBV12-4 TGTGCCAGCCGCAGACAGGGAACGGGCTACGAGCAGTACTTC CASRRQGTGYEQYF
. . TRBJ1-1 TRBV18 TGTGCCAGCTCACCTTACCAAGGCACTGAAGCTTTCTTT CASSPYQGTEAFF
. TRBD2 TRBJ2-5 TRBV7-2 TGTGCCAGCAGCCCCTGGGGTAGCGGGAGGGCCCGGCAAGAGACCCAGTACTTC CASSPWGSGRARQETQYF
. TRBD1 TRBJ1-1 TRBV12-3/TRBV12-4 TGTGCCAGCAGGATCGACTGGGGACAGGGAAACACTGAAGCTTTCTTT CASRIDWGQGNTEAFF
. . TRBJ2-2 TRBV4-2 TGTGCCAGCAGCCAAGTAGCGGACGCGAACACCGGGGAGCTGTTTTTT CASSQVADANTGELFF
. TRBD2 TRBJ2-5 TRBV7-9 TGTGCCAGCAGCTTAACGGCGGCGGGAGAACAAGAGACCCAGTACTTC CASSLTAAGEQETQYF
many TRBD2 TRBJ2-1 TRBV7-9 TGTGCCAGCAGTCTGACGGCGGGAGGCTACAATGAGCAGTTCTTC CASSLTAGGYNEQFF
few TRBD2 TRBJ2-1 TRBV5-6 TGTGCCAGCAGCTTGGGGACTAGCGGGGGGTCCTCCTACAATGAGCAGTTCTTC CASSLGTSGGSSYNEQFF
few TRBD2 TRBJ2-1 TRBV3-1 TGTGCCAGCAGCCAGGAAACTAGCGGGATATCTCCTTCCAATGAGCAGTTCTTC CASSQETSGISPSNEQFF
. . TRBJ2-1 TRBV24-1 TGTGCCACCAGTGATGGGAGCTCCTACAATGAGCAGTTCTTC CATSDGSSYNEQFF
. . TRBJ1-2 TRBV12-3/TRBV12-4 TGTGCCAGCAGCCTACGGGGTAGCGGAAAGGGTGGCTACACCTTC CASSLRGSGKGGYTF
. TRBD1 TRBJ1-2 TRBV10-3 TGTGCCATCGGGGCAGGGGGCGATCACTATGGCTACACCTTC CAIGAGGDHYGYTF
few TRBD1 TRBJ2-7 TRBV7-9 TGTGCCAGCAGCCTGTTCCCGAGACAGGGGGCCTACGAGCAGTACTTC CASSLFPRQGAYEQYF
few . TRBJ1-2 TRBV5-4 TGTGCCAGCAGCTCGGAGGGCGGCCGATATGGCTACACCTTC CASSSEGGRYGYTF
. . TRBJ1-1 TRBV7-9 TGTGCCAGCAGCTCCCCCGGAGCAGGGTTGCCTGAAGCTTTCTTT CASSSPGAGLPEAFF
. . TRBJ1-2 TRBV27 TGTGCCAGCGGGGACACCGGAGGCCTGAACTATGGCTACACCTTC CASGDTGGLNYGYTF
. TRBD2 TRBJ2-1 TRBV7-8 TGTGCCAGCAGCAAACTTCCCCTCGCGGGAGTCGTCAATGAGCAGTTCTTC CASSKLPLAGVVNEQFF
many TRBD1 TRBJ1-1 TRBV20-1 TGCAGTGCCGAACGTCGACAGGGGCGGGCTTTCTTT CSAERRQGRAFF
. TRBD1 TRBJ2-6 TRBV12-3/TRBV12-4 TGTGCCAGCAGTTGGACAGGGGAAAGTGCCCTGACTTTC CASSWTGESALTF
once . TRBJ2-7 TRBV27 TGTGCCAGCAGACTCAGTAGCTCCTACGAGCAGTACTTC CASRLSSSYEQYF
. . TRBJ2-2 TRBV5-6 TGTGCCAGCAGCTTGGTCCGGCGGGGTTACGGGGAGCTGTTTTTT CASSLVRRGYGELFF
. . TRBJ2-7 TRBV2 TGTGCCAGCAGTGGCCTTAACGAGCAGTACTTC CASSGLNEQYF
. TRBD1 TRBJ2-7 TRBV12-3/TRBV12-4 TGTGCCAGCACTCCCGGGACAGGGGGTGGTGAGCAGTACTTC CASTPGTGGGEQYF
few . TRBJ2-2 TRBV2 TGTGCCAGCGAGTGGCAGATAAACACCGGGGAGCTGTTTTTT CASEWQINTGELFF
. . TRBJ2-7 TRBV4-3 TGCGCCAGCAGCCAAGATATGGGGATAGCACACTACGAGCAGTACTTC CASSQDMGIAHYEQYF
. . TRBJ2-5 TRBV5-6 TGTGCCAGCAGCTTCCGCGGCAGTCAAGAGACCCAGTACTTC CASSFRGSQETQYF
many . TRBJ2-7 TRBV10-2 TGTGCCAGCAGCGTAGGGAGCTCCTACGAGCAGTACTTC CASSVGSSYEQYF
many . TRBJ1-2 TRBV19 TGTGCCAGTAGCAGATATGGCTATGGCTACACCTTC CASSRYGYGYTF
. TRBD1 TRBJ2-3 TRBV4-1 TGCGCCAGCAGCCAAGGACAGGGGGTTGTGCAGTATTTT CASSQGQGVVQYF
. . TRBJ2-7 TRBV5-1 TGCGCCAGCAGCTTGTTTCGGAGCGGAAAGAGCTACGAGCAGTACTTC CASSLFRSGKSYEQYF
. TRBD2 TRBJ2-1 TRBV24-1 TGTGCCACCACTCCGCGGGGGTCGAATGAGCAGTTCTTC CATTPRGSNEQFF
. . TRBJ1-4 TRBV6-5 TGTGCCAGCAGACGAGATGCAACTAATGAAAAACTGTTTTTT CASRRDATNEKLFF
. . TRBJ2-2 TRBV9 TGTGCCAGCAGCCCACAAAGGGCCTCCGGGGAGCTGTTTTTT CASSPQRASGELFF
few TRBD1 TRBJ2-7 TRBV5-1 TGCGCCAGCAGCTTCGCTACAGGGGGCTACGAGCAGTACTTC CASSFATGGYEQYF